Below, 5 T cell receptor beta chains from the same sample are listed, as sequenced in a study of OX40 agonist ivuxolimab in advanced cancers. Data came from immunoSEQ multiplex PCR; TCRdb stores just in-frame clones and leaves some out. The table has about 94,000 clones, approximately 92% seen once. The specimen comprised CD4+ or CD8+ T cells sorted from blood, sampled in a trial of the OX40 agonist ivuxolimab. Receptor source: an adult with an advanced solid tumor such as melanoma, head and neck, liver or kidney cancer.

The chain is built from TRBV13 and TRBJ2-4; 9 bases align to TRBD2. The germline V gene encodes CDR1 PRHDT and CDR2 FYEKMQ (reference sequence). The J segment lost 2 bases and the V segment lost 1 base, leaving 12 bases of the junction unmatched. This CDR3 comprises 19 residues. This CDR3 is CASSLEASGTLRSKNIQYF. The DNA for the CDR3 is TGTGCCAGCAGCTTAGAGGCTAGCGGGACGTTAAGGTCCAAAAACATTCAGTACTTC.

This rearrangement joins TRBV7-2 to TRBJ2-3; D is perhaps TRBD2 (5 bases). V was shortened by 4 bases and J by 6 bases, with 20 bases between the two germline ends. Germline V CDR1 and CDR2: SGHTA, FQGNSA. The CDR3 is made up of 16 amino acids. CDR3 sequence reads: CASSSLTGRGQDTQYF. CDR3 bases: TGTGCCAGCAGCTCCCTCACCGGACGAGGGCAGGATACGCAGTATTTT.

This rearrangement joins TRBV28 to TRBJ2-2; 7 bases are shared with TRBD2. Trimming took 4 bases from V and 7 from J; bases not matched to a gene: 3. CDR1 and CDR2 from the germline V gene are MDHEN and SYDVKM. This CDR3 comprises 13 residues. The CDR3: CASSSRTSGELFF. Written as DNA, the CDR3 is TGTGCCAGCAGTTCCAGGACTAGCGGGGAGCTGTTTTTT.

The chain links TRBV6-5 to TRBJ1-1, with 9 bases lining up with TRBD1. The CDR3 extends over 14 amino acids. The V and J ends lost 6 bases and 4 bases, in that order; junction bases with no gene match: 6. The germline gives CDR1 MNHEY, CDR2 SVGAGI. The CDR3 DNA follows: TGTGCCAGCAGCTACAGGGGGCTGGGCACTGAAGCTTTCTTT. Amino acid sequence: CASSYRGLGTEAFF.

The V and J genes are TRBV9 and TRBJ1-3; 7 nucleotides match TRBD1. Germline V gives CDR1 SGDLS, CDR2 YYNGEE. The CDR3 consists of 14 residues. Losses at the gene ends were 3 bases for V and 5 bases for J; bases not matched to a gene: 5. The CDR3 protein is CASSDRGGRNTIYF. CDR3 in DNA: TGTGCCAGCAGCGACAGGGGTGGGAGAAACACCATATATTTT.